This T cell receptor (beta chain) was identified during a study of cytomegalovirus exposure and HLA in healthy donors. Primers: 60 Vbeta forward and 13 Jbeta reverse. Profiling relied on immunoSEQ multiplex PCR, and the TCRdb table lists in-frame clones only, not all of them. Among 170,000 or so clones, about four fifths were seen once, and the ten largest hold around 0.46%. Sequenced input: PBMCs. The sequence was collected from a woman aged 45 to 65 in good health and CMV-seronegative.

CDR3 in DNA: TGTGCCAGCACAGGGGGCGTCGAGCAGTACTTC. Amino acid sequence: CASTGGVEQYF. The rearrangement uses TRBV6-5 and TRBJ2-7; TRBD1 aligns across 8 bases. V trimming: 7 bases; J trimming: 6 bases; junction bases outside the gene matches: 2. This CDR3 spans 11 amino acids. Germline loops: CDR1 MNHEY, CDR2 SVGAGI.